This T cell receptor (beta chain) was identified in a study of blood T cell repertoires in COVID-19. On the study more broadly: Both acute and convalescent COVID-19 samples were obtained from the United States, Italy and Spain. T cells, B-cell-depleted T cells, or PBMCs provided the cDNA or gDNA that served as material.

Profiled with immunoSEQ multiplex PCR; TCRdb holds only in-frame clones, not every one. The repertoire holds a few hundred thousand clones, with more than 75% as singletons. This clone was picked up one time. The V end lost 5 bases, the J end lost 0 bases, and 14 bases lay between the germline ends. Germline CDR1 and CDR2: LNHDA and SQIVND (reference sequence). The CDR3 has 17 amino acids. Material for sequencing was peripheral blood. This sequence joins TRBV19 and TRBJ1-6; D unclear. This receptor was identified in a woman in her fifties or sixties with acute or convalescent COVID-19. The CDR3 DNA is TGTGCCAGTAGTTCTCCTATGCGGAACTCCTATAATTCACCCCTCCACTTT. It translates to CASSSPMRNSYNSPLHF.